This is a list of T cell receptor beta chains from one sample in a study of OX40 agonist ivuxolimab in advanced cancers. Measured with immunoSEQ multiplex PCR; TCRdb has only the in-frame clones, and not every one. The sample comprises 70,000 or so clones, roughly nine tenths of which are singletons, and about 15% rests with the top ten. The sequencing used CD4+ or CD8+ T cells sorted from blood, collected in a trial of the OX40 agonist ivuxolimab. The receptors were sampled from an adult with an advanced solid tumor such as melanoma, head and neck, liver or kidney cancer. Each CDR3 is given without its conserved first and last residue. A D gene is named only where the DNA matches it firmly.

V gene | D gene | CDR3 protein
TRBV18 | TRBD1 | ASSPERGLKNEQF
TRBV19 | . | ASSDRDPAYEQY
TRBV5-6 | TRBD2 | ASSSLAEFTDTQY
TRBV6-9 | . | ASGDGFSGANVLT
TRBV4-2 | TRBD1 | ASSQVGQPSNQPQH
TRBV4-3 | . | ASSPFDTRDGYT
TRBV12-5 | TRBD1 | ASGITGGHQPQH
TRBV19 | TRBD1 | ASSVGQSSYEQY
TRBV19 | . | ASSSDREGVNEQF
TRBV19 | . | ASSLGYTEAF
TRBV7-9 | TRBD1 | ASSTRTGSKQETQY
TRBV6-1 | . | ASIRPKGPDTEAF
TRBV5-1 | . | ASRGAGIDYNEQF
TRBV13 | TRBD2 | ASSHEGLAEYNEQF
TRBV28 | . | ASSPLDLGASYGYT
TRBV7-6 | . | ASSFGGEQY
TRBV4-1 | TRBD1 | ASSQAGTGSYEQY
TRBV7-9 | TRBD2 | ASSISGRGETQY
TRBV11-3 | . | ASQGTDTQY
TRBV6-1 | . | ASSESGGTVLGGEQF
TRBV27 | . | ASSLRTGSEQF
TRBV19 | TRBD1 | ASSPQGDEQY
TRBV5-6 | . | ASSPPSAGELF
TRBV21-1 | . | ASSKTPADGELF
TRBV21-1 | . | ASSKWEDREYGNQPQH
TRBV28 | . | ASSTSGLPQGQPQH
TRBV5-6 | . | ASSLVSTAHEQF
TRBV12-5 | . | ASGLGVYNEQF
TRBV11-3 | TRBD1 | ASSLVSGTGRIRSGNTIY
TRBV27 | . | ASRNNPSDMVGSNEQF
TRBV5-4 | . | ASSLQGTNQPQH
TRBV28 | TRBD1 | ASSLFGTGIDEQY
TRBV7-6 | . | ASSLVEGEWGNQPQH
TRBV19 | TRBD1 | ASSGVTGGDEKLF
TRBV28 | . | ASSSNYGYT